The 20 T cell receptor beta chains presented below share a single source sample, sequenced in a study of shared clonotypes between healthy human individuals. Produced via immunoSEQ multiplex PCR; TCRdb's table is partial and in-frame only. The sample includes hundreds of thousands of clones, roughly 72% of them seen just once. The sample taken for sequencing was PBMCs. The source of these receptors is a woman aged 40 to 55 in good health. Some clones in this sample may be carry-over from other donors' samples.

This chain uses TRBV2 with TRBJ2-1, with 9 bases identical to TRBD2. After removal of 8 bases from V and 6 bases from J, the junction contained 8 bases not matched to a gene. Germline V gene lookup returns CDR1 SNHLY and CDR2 FYNNEI. CDR3 size: 14 residues. CDR3 bases: TGTGCCAGCGAGCGGGAGGTACTGGTCAATGAGCAGTTCTTC. Protein product: CASEREVLVNEQFF. The full variable domain, its missing parts supplied by reference TRBV2 and TRBJ2-1, is EPEVTQTPSHQVTQMGQEVILRCVPISNHLYFYWYRQILGQKVEFLVSFYNNEISEKSEIFDDQFSVERPDGSNFTLKIRSTKLEDSAMYFCASEREVLVNEQFFGPGTRLTVL.

For the CDR3, the DNA is TGCAGCGTTGTAGGGGACGCCTACGAGCAGTACTTC. This encodes CSVVGDAYEQYF. The chain links TRBV29-1 to TRBJ2-7; perhaps D is TRBD1 or TRBD2 (5 bases each). The CDR3 extends over 12 amino acids. The V gene's germline CDR1 is SQVTM and CDR2 ANQGSEA. Trimming removed 4 bases from V and 2 bases from J, with 9 bases in between.

V is TRBV9 and J is TRBJ2-7, with D perhaps matching TRBD2 (6 bases). V was trimmed by 3 bases and J by 2 bases, leaving 9 bases between them. This CDR3 has 13 amino acids. CDR1 and CDR2 from the germline V gene are SGDLS and YYNGEE. CDR3 nucleotide sequence: TGTGCCAGCAGCGCGGGACTTGCCTACGAGCAGTACTTC. Its translation: CASSAGLAYEQYF.

The chain couples TRBV9 to TRBJ2-7, with D possibly TRBD2 on 6 matching bases. The CDR3 spans 13 residues. The ends were cut back, 3 bases at V and 4 bases at J, with 11 bases in the middle. Per germline, CDR1 SGDLS and CDR2 YYNGEE. CDR3 amino acids: CASSGDGTYEQYF. In DNA form, the CDR3 reads TGTGCCAGCAGCGGGGACGGGACTTACGAGCAGTACTTC.

The V and J genes are TRBV19 and TRBJ1-5; D is unclear. In germline, CDR1 is LNHDA, CDR2 SQIVND (reference sequence). The V end lost 5 bases, the J end lost 0 bases, and 11 bases lay between the germline ends. The CDR3 totals 15 residues. Here the CDR3 reads CASSLGVASNQPQHF. CDR3 DNA: TGTGCCAGTAGTTTGGGAGTCGCTAGCAATCAGCCCCAGCATTTT.

The gene calls are TRBV18 and TRBJ1-1; D call uncertain. This CDR3 is built from 13 residues. Looked up from germline, CDR1 is KGHSH and CDR2 is LQKENI. Between the trimmed V and J ends, which lost 3 bases and 1 base, there was a span of 6 bases. The CDR3 DNA is TGTGCCAGCTCACCGCAGACGAACACTGAAGCTTTCTTT. This codes for CASSPQTNTEAFF.

The V gene is TRBV9, the J gene TRBJ1-2, with a possible D match to TRBD1 (5 bases). Germline assignment: CDR1 SGDLS and CDR2 YYNGEE. Trimming removed 4 bases at V and 8 bases at J, with 21 bases between. The CDR3 is 15 amino acids. The CDR3 sequence: CASSPEGPSIAGYTF. The CDR3 DNA reads TGTGCCAGCAGCCCTGAGGGGCCGTCAATAGCCGGCTACACCTTC.

The rearrangement joins TRBV7-9 to TRBJ1-2, with D possibly being TRBD1 (5 bases). Germline-derived CDR1 and CDR2 are SEHNR and FQNEAQ (reference sequence). The CDR3 is 14 residues long. Between the trimmed V and J ends, which lost 4 bases and 5 bases, there was a span of 14 bases. The CDR3: CASSWAGGTYGYTF. The CDR3 bases are TGTGCCAGCAGCTGGGCCGGGGGAACGTATGGCTACACCTTC.

The V and J genes are TRBV5-1 and TRBJ2-7, with 8 bases fitting TRBD2. This CDR3 is built from 14 residues. With 4 bases clipped from V and 0 bases from J, the junction kept 3 bases outside the gene matches. The germline V gene has CDR1 SGHRS and CDR2 YFSETQ. The CDR3 region is CASSGSGTSYEQYF. CDR3 DNA sequence: TGCGCCAGCAGCGGTAGCGGGACCTCCTACGAGCAGTACTTC.

J is TRBJ2-6 and V is TRBV2; D is undetermined. The CDR3 totals 11 residues. The germline V gene has CDR1 SNHLY and CDR2 FYNNEI. Trimming pared 0 bases from V and 13 bases from J, leaving 4 bases between. The CDR3 sequence: CASSEALVLTF. The CDR3 DNA is TGTGCCAGCAGTGAAGCGTTGGTCCTGACTTTC.

J is TRBJ2-5 and V is TRBV4-1; D unresolved. TRBJ2-7 explains the end of the DNA better; the J call may be wrong. Germline-derived CDR1 and CDR2 are MGHRA and YSYEKL. The CDR3 has 18 residues. The CDR3 loop reads CASSRRPLGVASLHEQYF. The CDR3 coding sequence is TGCGCCAGCAGCCGCCGGCCTTTAGGCGTCGCTAGTCTCCACGAGCAGTACTTC.

This clone was seen only a few times. The chain uses TRBV19 and TRBJ2-6; 10 nucleotides agree with TRBD2. CDR3 length: 17 amino acids. Germline assignment: CDR1 LNHDA and CDR2 SQIVND (reference sequence). V was pared by 6 bases and J by 2 bases, with 7 bases of the junction left unmatched. In nucleotides, the CDR3 is TGTGCCAGTAGCACTAGCGGGGAAGGTACTGGGGCCAACGTCCTGACTTTC. Its protein is CASSTSGEGTGANVLTF.

This clone was counted between two and nine times. The CDR3 region is CASSYVRGGGSPLHF. In nucleotides, the CDR3 is TGTGCCAGCAGCTATGTCCGAGGGGGCGGTTCACCCCTCCACTTT. The rearrangement links TRBV7-2 to TRBJ1-6; 7 bases fit TRBD1. This CDR3 is 15 amino acids long. V lost 4 bases, J lost 9 bases, and 9 bases stayed unmatched. The germline V gene has CDR1 SGHTA and CDR2 FQGNSA.

The chain links TRBV7-6 to TRBJ1-3; D unresolved. Trimming shortened V by 5 bases and J by 0 bases, and 11 bases separated the two germline ends. The germline CDR1 and CDR2 sequences are SGHVS and FNYEAQ. This CDR3 has 15 residues. Here the CDR3 DNA reads TGTGCCAGCAGCACTGGACGAAGCTCTGGAAACACCATATATTTT. This encodes CASSTGRSSGNTIYF.

In its sample, this clone was seen once. The chain is built from TRBV9 and TRBJ1-2; 8 bases are a match to TRBD1. Germline assignment: CDR1 SGDLS and CDR2 YYNGEE. With 3 bases clipped from V and 4 bases from J, the junction kept 14 bases outside the gene matches. This CDR3 has 17 residues. For the CDR3, the DNA is TGTGCCAGCAGCGCGTCGATCACAGGGGGTGCCTTCTATGGCTACACCTTC. Its protein is CASSASITGGAFYGYTF.

The chain joins TRBV6-1 to TRBJ2-1, with 7 bases matching TRBD2. CDR1 is MNHNS, CDR2 SASEGT, per germline. Unmatched junction bases numbered 5, after V lost 4 bases and J lost 2 bases. CDR3 length: 15 amino acids. The CDR3 region is CASSGGGEPYNEQFF. The DNA of the CDR3 is TGTGCCAGCAGTGGGGGAGGGGAGCCCTACAATGAGCAGTTCTTC.

This clone was counted a single time. The chain uses TRBV7-2 and TRBJ2-7; 8 nucleotides agree with TRBD2. There are 15 residues in the CDR3. Per germline, CDR1 SGHTA and CDR2 FQGNSA. V dropped 0 bases and J dropped 7; count of bases not matched to a gene: 8. The CDR3 spells CASSLASGLAGEQYF. CDR3 nucleotide sequence: TGTGCCAGCAGCTTAGCATCTGGACTAGCCGGTGAGCAGTACTTC.

Comments on this clone: At the DNA level, this CDR3 is encoded by other sequences in the same sample as well. V and J are TRBV7-2 and TRBJ2-5; 7 positions match TRBD1. CDR1 and CDR2 from the germline V gene are SGHTA and FQGNSA. With 3 bases clipped from V and 5 bases from J, the junction kept 6 bases outside the gene matches. The CDR3 loop spans 14 amino acids. CDR3 loop: CASSFNRGRETQYF. The CDR3 nucleotides are TGTGCCAGCAGCTTTAATAGGGGGCGGGAGACCCAGTACTTC.

The V gene is TRBV18, the J gene TRBJ1-4, with TRBD1 as a possible D gene (5 bases). V dropped 6 bases and J dropped 8 bases, with 13 bases sitting between them. CDR1 is KGHSH, CDR2 LQKENI, per germline. This CDR3 contains 13 residues. The CDR3 coding sequence is TGTGCCAGCTCCGGGACCAGTGGCGAAAAACTGTTTTTT. Protein product: CASSGTSGEKLFF.

The chain carries TRBV28 and TRBJ1-1, with D possibly matching TRBD1 (6 bases). CDR1 and CDR2 from the germline V gene are MDHEN and SYDVKM. Deletions cut 3 bases from V and 4 bases from J, with 27 bases between. This CDR3 is 19 amino acids long. CDR3 bases: TGTGCCAGCAGTTTCCCCGGCTTTTCAGGGGAGGGCCTGGGCACTGAAGCTTTCTTT. This codes for CASSFPGFSGEGLGTEAFF.